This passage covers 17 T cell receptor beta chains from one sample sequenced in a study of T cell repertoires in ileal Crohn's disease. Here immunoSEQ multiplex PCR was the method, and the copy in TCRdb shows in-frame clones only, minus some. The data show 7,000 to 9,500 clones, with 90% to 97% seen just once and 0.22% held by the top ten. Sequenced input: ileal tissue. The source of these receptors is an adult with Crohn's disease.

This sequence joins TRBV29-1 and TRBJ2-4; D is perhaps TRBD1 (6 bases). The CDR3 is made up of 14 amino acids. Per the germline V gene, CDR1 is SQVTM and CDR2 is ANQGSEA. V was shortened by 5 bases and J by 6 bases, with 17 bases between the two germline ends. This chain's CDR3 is CSVQGEIGGNIQYF. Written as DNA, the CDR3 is TGCAGCGTTCAAGGCGAGATAGGGGGAAACATTCAGTACTTC.

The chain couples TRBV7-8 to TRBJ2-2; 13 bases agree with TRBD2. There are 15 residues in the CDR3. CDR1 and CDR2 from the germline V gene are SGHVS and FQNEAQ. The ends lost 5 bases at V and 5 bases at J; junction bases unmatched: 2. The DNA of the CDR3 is TGTGCCAGCAGCCCGACTAGCGGGGGGACCGGGGAGCTGTTTTTT. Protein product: CASSPTSGGTGELFF.

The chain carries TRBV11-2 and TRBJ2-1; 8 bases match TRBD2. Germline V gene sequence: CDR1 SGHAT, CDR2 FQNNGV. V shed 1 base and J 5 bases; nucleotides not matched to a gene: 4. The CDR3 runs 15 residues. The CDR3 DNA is TGTGCCAGCAGCTTAGCGGGGGGGGACCACAATGAGCAGTTCTTC. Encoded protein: CASSLAGGDHNEQFF.

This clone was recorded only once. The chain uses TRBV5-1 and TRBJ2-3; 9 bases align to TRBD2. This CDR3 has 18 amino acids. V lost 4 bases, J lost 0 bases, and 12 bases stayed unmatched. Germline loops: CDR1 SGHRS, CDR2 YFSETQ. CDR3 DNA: TGCGCCAGCAGCCCGAGGGGCGGGGGGGCTGCTAGCACAGATACGCAGTATTTT. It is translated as CASSPRGGGAASTDTQYF.

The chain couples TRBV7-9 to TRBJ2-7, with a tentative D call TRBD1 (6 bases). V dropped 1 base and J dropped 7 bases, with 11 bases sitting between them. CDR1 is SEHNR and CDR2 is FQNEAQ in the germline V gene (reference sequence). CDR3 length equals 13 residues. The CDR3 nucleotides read TGTGCCAGCAGCTTAGATCGCAGGGGAGAGCAGTACTTC. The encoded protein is CASSLDRRGEQYF.

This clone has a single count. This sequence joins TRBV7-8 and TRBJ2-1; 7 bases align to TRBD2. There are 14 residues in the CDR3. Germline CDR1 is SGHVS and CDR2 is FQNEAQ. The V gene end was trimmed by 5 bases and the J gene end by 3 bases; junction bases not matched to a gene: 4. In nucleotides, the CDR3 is TGTGCCAGCAGCCCCCGGACTAGCTACAATGAGCAGTTCTTC. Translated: CASSPRTSYNEQFF.

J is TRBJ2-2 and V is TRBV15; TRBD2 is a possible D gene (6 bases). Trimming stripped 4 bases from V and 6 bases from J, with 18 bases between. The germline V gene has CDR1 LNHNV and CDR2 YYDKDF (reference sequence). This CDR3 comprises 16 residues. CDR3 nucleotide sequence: TGTGCCACCAGCATTACCGGGACTGGGTCGGCCGGGGAGCTGTTTTTT. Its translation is CATSITGTGSAGELFF.

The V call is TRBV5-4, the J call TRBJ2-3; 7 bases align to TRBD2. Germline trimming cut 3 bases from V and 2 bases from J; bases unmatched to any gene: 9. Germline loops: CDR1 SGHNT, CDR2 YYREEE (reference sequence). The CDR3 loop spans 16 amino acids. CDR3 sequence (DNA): TGTGCCAGCAGCTACCGGGGGGTGAGGGACACAGATACGCAGTATTTT. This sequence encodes CASSYRGVRDTDTQYF.

This CDR3 is CASSVGPGTGGYEQFF. The CDR3 coding sequence is TGTGCCAGCAGCGTAGGCCCCGGGACAGGGGGTTATGAGCAGTTCTTC. The chain has TRBV9 and TRBJ2-1; TRBD1 aligns across 11 bases. With V trimmed by 0 bases and J by 8 bases, 7 bases remained unmatched. The length of the CDR3 is 16 residues. The V gene's germline CDR1 is SGDLS and CDR2 YYNGEE.

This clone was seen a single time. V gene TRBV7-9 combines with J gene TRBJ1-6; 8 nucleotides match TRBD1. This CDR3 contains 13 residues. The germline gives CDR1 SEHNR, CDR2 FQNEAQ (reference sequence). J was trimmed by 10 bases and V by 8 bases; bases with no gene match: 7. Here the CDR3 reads CASGAGQESPLHF. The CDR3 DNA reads TGTGCCAGCGGGGCGGGACAGGAGTCACCCCTCCACTTT. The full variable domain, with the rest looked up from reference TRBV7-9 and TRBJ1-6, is DTGVSQNPRHKITKRGQNVTFRCDPISEHNRLYWYRQTLGQGPEFLTYFQNEAQLEKSRLLSDRFSAERPKGSFSTLEIQRTEQGDSAMYLCASGAGQESPLHFGNGTRLTVT.

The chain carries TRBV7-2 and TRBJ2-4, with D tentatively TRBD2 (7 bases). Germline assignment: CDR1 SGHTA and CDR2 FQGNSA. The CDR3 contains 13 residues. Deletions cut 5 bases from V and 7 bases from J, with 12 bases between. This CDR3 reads CASSEGGGNIQYF. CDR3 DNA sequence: TGTGCCAGCAGCGAGGGGGGGGGTAACATTCAGTACTTC.

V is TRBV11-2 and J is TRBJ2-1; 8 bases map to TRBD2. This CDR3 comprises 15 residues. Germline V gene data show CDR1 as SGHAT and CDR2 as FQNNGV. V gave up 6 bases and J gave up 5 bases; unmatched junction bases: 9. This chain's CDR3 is CASSYDPGLDNEQFF. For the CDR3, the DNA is TGTGCCAGCAGTTACGACCCGGGACTAGACAATGAGCAGTTCTTC. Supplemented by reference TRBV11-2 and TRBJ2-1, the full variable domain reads EAGVAQSPRYKIIEKRQSVAFWCNPISGHATLYWYQQILGQGPKLLIQFQNNGVVDDSQLPKDRFSAERLKGVDSTLKIQPAKLEDSAVYLCASSYDPGLDNEQFFGPGTRLTVL.

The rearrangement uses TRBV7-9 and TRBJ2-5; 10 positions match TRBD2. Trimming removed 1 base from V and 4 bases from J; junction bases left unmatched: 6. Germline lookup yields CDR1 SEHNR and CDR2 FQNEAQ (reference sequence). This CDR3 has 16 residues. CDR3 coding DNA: TGTGCCAGCAGCTTAGGGAGCGGGGGGGCTGGAGAGACCCAGTACTTC. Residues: CASSLGSGGAGETQYF.

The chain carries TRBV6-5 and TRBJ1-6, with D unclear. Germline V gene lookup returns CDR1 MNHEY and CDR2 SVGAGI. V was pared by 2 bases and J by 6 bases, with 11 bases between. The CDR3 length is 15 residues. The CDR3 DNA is TGTGCCAGCAGTTACGAGGGCAGATCTAATTCACCCCTCCACTTT. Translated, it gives CASSYEGRSNSPLHF.

CDR3 amino acids: CASSLNPGPLRSGNTIYF. The CDR3 nucleotides read TGCGCCAGCAGCCTGAACCCAGGGCCACTCAGATCTGGAAACACCATATATTTT. This chain connects TRBV5-1 to TRBJ1-3, with a possible D match to TRBD1 (5 bases). The CDR3 consists of 18 residues. Trimming stripped 4 bases from V and 1 base from J, with 21 bases between. Germline V gene data show CDR1 as SGHRS and CDR2 as YFSETQ.

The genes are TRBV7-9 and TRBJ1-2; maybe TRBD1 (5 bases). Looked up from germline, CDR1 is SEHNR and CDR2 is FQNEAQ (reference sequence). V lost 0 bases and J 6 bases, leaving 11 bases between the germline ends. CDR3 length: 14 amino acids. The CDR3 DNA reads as TGTGCCAGCAGCTTAGCAGGCAGGGCACATGGCTACACCTTC. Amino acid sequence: CASSLAGRAHGYTF.

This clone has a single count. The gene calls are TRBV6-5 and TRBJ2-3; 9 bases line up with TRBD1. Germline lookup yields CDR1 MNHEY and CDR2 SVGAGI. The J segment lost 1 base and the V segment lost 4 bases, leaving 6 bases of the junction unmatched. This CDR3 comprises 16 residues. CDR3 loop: CASSWTTGGGTDTQYF. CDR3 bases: TGTGCCAGCAGTTGGACGACAGGGGGTGGCACAGATACGCAGTATTTT.